The clone carrying this T cell receptor beta chain has at least ten counts. The antigen remains unidentified. This sample stems from a study of identical twins. General study findings and limits: Conclusions leaned on cross-sectional statistical analysis and did not track the same donors over time. Excess sharing by twins proved weaker in beta out-of-frame sequences.

The CDR3 covers 14 residues. CDR1 and CDR2 (germline): SNHLY, FYNNEI. The V and J ends lost 6 bases and 6 bases, in that order; junction bases with no gene match: 8. TCRdb passed the 5' RACE reads through MiXCR, listing each CDR3 protein once. The table shows around 250,000 distinct CDR3 sequences, with about an eighth occurring only once. This same sample was also part of a study on yellow fever vaccine responses in identical twins. Turning to that study: Twins showed a vaccine T cell response that reportedly seemed partly convergent, partly personalized.

The rearrangement joins TRBV2 to TRBJ2-7, with 10 bases that match TRBD1. Material: memory (CD45RO+) T cells sorted from blood. The sequence derives from a woman aged 18-29 years in good health. The DNA of the CDR3 is TGTGCCAGCAGGACCGGGACAGGGGTTCCCGAGCAGTACTTC. Translation: CASRTGTGVPEQYF.